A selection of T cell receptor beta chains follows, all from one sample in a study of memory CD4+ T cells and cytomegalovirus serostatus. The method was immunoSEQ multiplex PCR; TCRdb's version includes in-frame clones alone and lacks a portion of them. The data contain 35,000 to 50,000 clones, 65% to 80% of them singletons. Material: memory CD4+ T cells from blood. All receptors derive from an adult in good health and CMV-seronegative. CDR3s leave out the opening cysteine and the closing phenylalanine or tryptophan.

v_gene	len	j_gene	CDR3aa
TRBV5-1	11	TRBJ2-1	ASGGRGDNEQF
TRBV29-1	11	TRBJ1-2	SVDGSRGYGYT
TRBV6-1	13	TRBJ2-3	ASLASGVSTDTQY
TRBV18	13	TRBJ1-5	ASSPQGNSNQPQH
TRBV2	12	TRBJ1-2	ASRPTFLAYGYT
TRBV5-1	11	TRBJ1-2	ASSYRDRDGYT
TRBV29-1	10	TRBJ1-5	SVGEGNQPQH
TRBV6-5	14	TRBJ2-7	ASSSSAGQGAYEQY
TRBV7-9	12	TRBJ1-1	ASSAPGSHTEAF
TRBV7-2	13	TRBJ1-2	ASSTHGRLGYGYT
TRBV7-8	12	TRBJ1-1	ASSPGTFNTEAF
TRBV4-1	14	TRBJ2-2	ASSQAGGQNTGELF
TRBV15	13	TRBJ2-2	ATSRGSLSSGELF
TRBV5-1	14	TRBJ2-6	ASSLESGVGANVLT
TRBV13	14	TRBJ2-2	ASSRPGGAITGELF
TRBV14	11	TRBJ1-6	ASSRGWDSPLH
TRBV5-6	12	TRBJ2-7	ASSRLGSSYEQY
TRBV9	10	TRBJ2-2	ASSVNTGELF
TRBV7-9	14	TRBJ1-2	ASSKGGHLSNYGYT
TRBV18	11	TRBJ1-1	ASEGQLNTEAF
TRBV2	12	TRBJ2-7	ASSNPGGPYEQY
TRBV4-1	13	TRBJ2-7	ASSQGLAVSYEQY
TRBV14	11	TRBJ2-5	ASSRQLQETQY
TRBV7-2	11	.	ASSHAIGAEQY
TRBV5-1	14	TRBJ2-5	ASNPGRGLGAETQY
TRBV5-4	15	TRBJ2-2	ASSLKNSRVGAGELF
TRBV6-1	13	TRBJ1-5	ASSPGGGSNQPQH
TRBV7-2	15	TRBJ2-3	ASSRFARTGGADTQY
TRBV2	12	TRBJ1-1	ASSGGTVNTEAF
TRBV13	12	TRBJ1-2	ASSLEGMAWGYT
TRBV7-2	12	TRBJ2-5	ASSRTVNQETQY
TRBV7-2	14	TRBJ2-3	ASSPLAGARTDTQY
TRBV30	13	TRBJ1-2	AWSLYTGDTVGYT